The rows below give T cell receptor beta chains drawn from one sample of a study of beta chain features in type 1 diabetes. The repertoire was sequenced with immunoSEQ multiplex PCR; TCRdb's copy has only in-frame clones and lacks some. The sample lists some 500,000 clones; over 9.5% were seen once. Sequenced: naive CD4+ T cells from blood. These TCRs come from a young woman in good health. Each CDR3 is given without its conserved first and last residue. A D gene is named only where the DNA matches it firmly.

-,TRBV15,TRBJ1-6,ATSRDPSIGNSPLH
-,TRBV29-1,TRBJ1-2,SVESGRNGYT
TRBD1,TRBV6-5,TRBJ2-1,ASSSSGTGPVRQF
TRBD2,TRBV5-1,TRBJ2-5,ASSSWTSGEETQY
-,TRBV5-1,TRBJ2-1,ASSLAVGPKRVNEQF
-,TRBV28,TRBJ2-4,ASSLGTPVDIQY
-,TRBV6-6,TRBJ1-1,ASSRQPTMNTEAF
-,TRBV7-8,TRBJ2-3,ASSLDHSTDTQY
TRBD2,TRBV7-3,TRBJ2-7,ASSSTSGSEQY
-,TRBV2,TRBJ2-6,ASTEMAGANVLT
-,TRBV4-2,TRBJ2-3,ASSQVGARADSTDTQY
-,TRBV19,TRBJ2-5,ASSIGGETQY
-,TRBV7-9,TRBJ2-1,ASSLNRYELRDEQF
-,TRBV2,TRBJ2-5,ASSAYRETQY
-,TRBV4-1,TRBJ2-6,ASRGSGANVLT
-,TRBV19,TRBJ2-3,ASSIDFGAKTQY
-,TRBV7-9,TRBJ2-1,ASSSLDSYYNEQF
-,TRBV7-9,TRBJ1-1,ASSLGTEAF
-,TRBV30,TRBJ2-7,AWSNGPEQY
TRBD2,TRBV5-6,TRBJ2-3,ASGLLAGGTDTQY
TRBD1,TRBV4-3,TRBJ1-1,ASSRRQGIVTEAF
-,TRBV5-4,TRBJ1-1,ASSFQIDTEAF
-,TRBV2,TRBJ2-3,ASSISTDTQY
-,TRBV7-3,TRBJ2-7,ASSSGFNYEQY
-,TRBV4-3,TRBJ1-4,ASSQQTGLTNEKLF
-,TRBV7-9,TRBJ1-6,ASSSRATGYNSPLH
-,TRBV5-4,TRBJ2-6,ASSPGGGAFSGANVLT
-,TRBV2,TRBJ1-5,ASSETGSQPQH
-,TRBV23-1,TRBJ2-7,ASSHGQNEQY
-,TRBV28,TRBJ2-1,ASSLRGSLQF
TRBD1,TRBV10-3,TRBJ2-5,AISRQGLTQY
-,TRBV19,TRBJ2-5,ASSWGRQETQY
-,TRBV9,TRBJ2-5,ASSISGSQETQY